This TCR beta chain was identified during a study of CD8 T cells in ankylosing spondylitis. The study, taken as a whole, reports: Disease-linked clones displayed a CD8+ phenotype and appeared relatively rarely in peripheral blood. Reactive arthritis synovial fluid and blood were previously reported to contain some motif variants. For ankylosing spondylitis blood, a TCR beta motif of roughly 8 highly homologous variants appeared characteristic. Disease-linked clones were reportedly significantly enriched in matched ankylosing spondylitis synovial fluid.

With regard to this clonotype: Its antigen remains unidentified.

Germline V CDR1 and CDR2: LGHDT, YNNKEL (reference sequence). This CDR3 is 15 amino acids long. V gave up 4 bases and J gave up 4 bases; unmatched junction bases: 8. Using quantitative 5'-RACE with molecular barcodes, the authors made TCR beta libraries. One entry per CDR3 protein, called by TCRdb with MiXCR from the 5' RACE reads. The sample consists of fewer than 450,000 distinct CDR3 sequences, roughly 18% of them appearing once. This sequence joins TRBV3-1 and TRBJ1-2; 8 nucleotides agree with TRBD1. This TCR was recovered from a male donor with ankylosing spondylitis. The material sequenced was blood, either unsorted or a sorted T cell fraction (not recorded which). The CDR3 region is CASSPAPDRVYGYTF. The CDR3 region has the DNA TGTGCCAGCAGCCCGGCCCCGGACAGGGTCTATGGCTACACCTTC.